Below are 26 T cell receptor beta chains sequenced from a single sample in a study of CD8+ T cells in alopecia areata. RNA extraction was followed by reverse transcription into cDNA, which acted as the sequencing template. Sequencing was performed with immunoSEQ multiplex PCR; in TCRdb, only in-frame clones are kept and a portion is missing. The sample carries 90,000 to 150,000 clones, about two fifths recorded once. The source material was CD4+ T cells sorted from blood. Every receptor here comes from a human donor with alopecia areata.

This clone was counted only a few times. The chain carries TRBV29-1 and TRBJ2-2; a weak D match, TRBD2 (5 bases). The germline CDR1 and CDR2 sequences are SQVTM and ANQGSEA. The ends were cut back, 7 bases at V and 4 bases at J, with 13 bases in the middle. The CDR3 has 13 residues. CDR3 nucleotides: TGCAGCGCCTGGAGGAGCTTCACCGGGGAGCTGTTTTTT. It yields the protein CSAWRSFTGELFF.

V and J are TRBV15 and TRBJ2-1; no clear D. The CDR3 length is 17 residues. Trimming pared 0 bases from V and 0 bases from J, leaving 12 bases between. Germline CDR1 and CDR2: LNHNV and YYDKDF (reference sequence). As DNA, the CDR3 is TGTGCCACCAGCAGAGATACGCCCACGAGCTCCTACAATGAGCAGTTCTTC. It yields the protein CATSRDTPTSSYNEQFF.

The chain joins TRBV5-1 to TRBJ2-1; 14 positions agree with TRBD2. The CDR3 loop spans 17 amino acids. CDR1 is SGHRS and CDR2 is YFSETQ in the germline V gene. Trimming removed 4 bases from V and 1 base from J; junction bases left unmatched: 4. CDR3 DNA: TGCGCCAGCAGCGAAGGACTAGCGGGAGGATCCTACAATGAGCAGTTCTTC. Its protein is CASSEGLAGGSYNEQFF.

This chain links TRBV2 with TRBJ2-7; perhaps TRBD2 as D (5 bases). V shed 4 bases and J shed 3 bases, with 7 bases lying between them. The CDR3 is made up of 12 amino acids. Germline CDR1 reads SNHLY; CDR2 reads FYNNEI. CDR3 region: CASSGTFYEQYF. DNA for the CDR3: TGTGCCAGCAGTGGGACTTTCTACGAGCAGTACTTC.

The chain couples TRBV6-5 to TRBJ1-2, with a possible D match to TRBD1 (5 bases). V dropped 0 bases and J dropped 8 bases, with 13 bases sitting between them. The CDR3 runs to 14 residues. Germline V gene data show CDR1 as MNHEY and CDR2 as SVGAGI. The CDR3 reads CASSYSRGSRGYTF. CDR3 DNA sequence: TGTGCCAGCAGTTACTCCCGGGGGTCCCGAGGCTACACCTTC.

This clone was seen a handful of times. The gene calls are TRBV28 and TRBJ1-2, with 10 bases lining up with TRBD1. Germline V gene lookup returns CDR1 MDHEN and CDR2 SYDVKM. Trimming at V came to 8 bases and at J to 7 bases, leaving 7 bases not matched to a gene. The CDR3 loop spans 13 amino acids. The chain's CDR3 is CASAPGQGFGYTF. The CDR3 bases are TGTGCCAGCGCTCCGGGACAGGGGTTTGGCTACACCTTC.

J is TRBJ2-7 and V is TRBV30; 9 bases align to TRBD1. Germline V gene data show CDR1 as GTSNPN and CDR2 as SVGIG (reference sequence). The CDR3 is 13 residues long. Trimming removed 6 bases from V and 5 bases from J; junction bases left unmatched: 8. The CDR3 coding sequence is TGTGCCTGTTCCGGGACAGGGCGTAACGAGCAGTACTTC. Residues: CACSGTGRNEQYF.

A few counts support this clone. J is TRBJ1-3 and V is TRBV29-1; 7 bases fit TRBD1. V dropped 7 bases and J dropped 4; count of bases not matched to a gene: 7. This CDR3 is built from 13 residues. Germline CDR1 is SQVTM and CDR2 is ANQGSEA. The CDR3 DNA reads TGCAGCGGTAGGGACAGTGGGGGAAACACCATATATTTT. This sequence encodes CSGRDSGGNTIYF.

This clone was recorded only once. V is TRBV4-3 and J is TRBJ2-7; D is perhaps TRBD2 (6 bases). Germline CDR1 reads LGHNA; CDR2 reads YSLEER. The CDR3 totals 14 residues. V dropped 6 bases and J dropped 7 bases, with 19 bases sitting between them. CDR3 DNA sequence: TGCGCCAGCAGTCCCGGAGGGGCGGTGGGGGAGCAGTACTTC. This sequence encodes CASSPGGAVGEQYF.

In this sample, this clone turned up once. The V gene is TRBV2, the J gene TRBJ2-6; 7 positions agree with TRBD2. The CDR3 runs to 15 residues. Losses at the gene ends were 4 bases for V and 1 base for J; bases not matched to a gene: 1. Germline CDR1 reads SNHLY; CDR2 reads FYNNEI. CDR3 loop: CASSGEGSGANVLTF. CDR3 nucleotides: TGTGCCAGCAGTGGGGAGGGTTCTGGGGCCAACGTCCTGACTTTC.

This chain uses TRBV4-2 with TRBJ2-3, with TRBD2 as a possible D gene (5 bases). The germline V gene encodes CDR1 LGHNA and CDR2 YNFKEQ. Trimming took 1 base from V and 3 from J, leaving 20 bases between them. CDR3 length: 18 amino acids. The CDR3 DNA follows: TGTGCCAGCAGCCAAGCCCTCCCTGACTACGTAAGGACAGATACGCAGTATTTT. Amino acid sequence: CASSQALPDYVRTDTQYF.

A note on this clone: One end of the junction fails to match germline, which may point to a read error. The chain uses TRBV7-3 and TRBJ2-3; 11 bases line up with TRBD2. The CDR3 loop spans 15 amino acids. Germline values: CDR1 SGHTA, CDR2 FQGTGA. CDR3 sequence reads: CASSLRSGLAVAPVF. CDR3 bases: TGTGCCAGCAGCCTCAGATCGGGACTAGCGGTGGCCCCGGTTTTT.

This clone turned up a few times. This rearrangement joins TRBV5-1 to TRBJ2-3; D not certain. Looked up from germline, CDR1 is SGHRS and CDR2 is YFSETQ. Trimming removed 0 bases at V and 2 bases at J, with 7 bases between. CDR3 length: 14 amino acids. This CDR3 is CASSLGQTTDTQYF. In nucleotides, the CDR3 is TGCGCCAGCAGCTTGGGGCAGACCACAGATACGCAGTATTTT.

The chain links TRBV4-3 to TRBJ1-1, with D uncertain. Germline values: CDR1 LGHNA, CDR2 YSLEER. CDR3 length: 13 residues. Trimming left V 6 bases short and J 5 bases short, with 13 bases between. In nucleotides, the CDR3 is TGCGCCAGCAGTCGGCAGGAAGATACTGAAGCTTTCTTT. It translates to CASSRQEDTEAFF.

The J gene is TRBJ2-7, the V gene TRBV2, with 11 bases that match TRBD2. Germline-derived CDR1 and CDR2 are SNHLY and FYNNEI. The CDR3 extends over 14 amino acids. V was pared by 7 bases and J by 2 bases, with 4 bases of the junction left unmatched. The CDR3 region is CASTKTSGTYEQYF. The CDR3 nucleotides are TGTGCCAGCACCAAGACTAGCGGGACCTACGAGCAGTACTTC.

This clone was observed at least ten times. The genes are TRBV7-9 and TRBJ2-2, with D perhaps matching TRBD1 or TRBD2 (5 bases each). The CDR3 is made up of 15 amino acids. CDR1 and CDR2 (germline): SEHNR, FQNEAQ (reference sequence). Between the trimmed V and J ends, which lost 5 bases and 3 bases, there was a span of 13 bases. The CDR3 here is CASSPTRGDTGELFF. CDR3 nucleotide sequence: TGTGCCAGCAGCCCCACGAGAGGGGACACCGGGGAGCTGTTTTTT.

The chain has TRBV29-1 and TRBJ1-5; 9 nucleotides align to TRBD1. Losses at the gene ends were 3 bases for V and 6 bases for J; bases not matched to a gene: 0. CDR3 length: 12 amino acids. Germline assignment: CDR1 SQVTM and CDR2 ANQGSEA. CDR3: CSVETGGQPQHF. DNA of the CDR3: TGCAGCGTTGAGACAGGGGGTCAGCCCCAGCATTTT.

The genes are TRBV20-1 and TRBJ1-2, with D uncertain. There are 10 residues in the CDR3. Trimming removed 2 bases at V and 7 bases at J, with 5 bases between. Germline V gene lookup returns CDR1 DFQATT and CDR2 SNEGSKA (reference sequence). The CDR3 DNA follows: TGCAGTGCTAGATGGGGTGGCTACACCTTC. It specifies CSARWGGYTF.

The chain couples TRBV19 to TRBJ2-5; D gene ambiguous. The germline CDR1 and CDR2 sequences are LNHDA and SQIVND (reference sequence). The CDR3 contains 13 residues. V was clipped by 8 bases and J by 2 bases, with 12 bases between them. The CDR3 coding sequence is TGTGCCAGTGGTGGTACAATTCAAGAGACCCAGTACTTC. Its translation is CASGGTIQETQYF.

This chain connects TRBV4-1 to TRBJ1-2; D remains unclear. The CDR3 consists of 14 residues. CDR1 and CDR2 (germline): MGHRA, YSYEKL. V was trimmed by 0 bases and J by 7 bases, leaving 12 bases between them. The CDR3 coding sequence is TGCGCCAGCAGCCAAGAGGGCAGGATCCCTGGCTACACCTTC. It specifies CASSQEGRIPGYTF.

This chain connects TRBV29-1 to TRBJ1-2, with unresolved D. Trimming took 4 bases from V and 5 from J, leaving 11 bases between them. This CDR3 region has 12 residues. Germline CDR1 SQVTM, CDR2 ANQGSEA. In DNA form, the CDR3 reads TGCAGCGTTGCAGCCGACGGATATGGCTACACCTTC. Translated, it gives CSVAADGYGYTF.

This chain connects TRBV11-2 to TRBJ2-5; 9 positions agree with TRBD1. The CDR3 covers 14 residues. Per the germline V gene, CDR1 is SGHAT and CDR2 is FQNNGV. Losses at the gene ends were 5 bases for V and 5 bases for J; bases not matched to a gene: 6. Written as DNA, the CDR3 is TGTGCCAGCAGCAACCTGACAGGGGGGGAGACCCAGTACTTC. It encodes CASSNLTGGETQYF.

This clone was observed a few times. The chain uses TRBV5-1 and TRBJ2-1; D is perhaps TRBD2 (6 bases). V dropped 4 bases and J dropped 4 bases, with 12 bases sitting between them. CDR1 is SGHRS and CDR2 is YFSETQ in the germline V gene. This CDR3 comprises 14 residues. The CDR3 DNA reads TGCGCCAGCAGCGCAGCGGGCGGGTACAATGAGCAGTTCTTC. This encodes CASSAAGGYNEQFF.

The chain joins TRBV30 to TRBJ1-2; a possible D gene is TRBD1 (6 bases). Germline assignment: CDR1 GTSNPN and CDR2 SVGIG (reference sequence). CDR3 length: 13 residues. Trimming shortened V by 1 base and J by 4 bases, and 10 bases separated the two germline ends. CDR3 sequence (DNA): TGTGCCTGGAGTGGAGGGGGGAGCTATGGCTACACCTTC. Amino acid sequence: CAWSGGGSYGYTF.

This clone showed up just a few times. The same CDR3 also results from other DNA sequences found in this sample. V is TRBV29-1 and J is TRBJ1-1; no clear D gene. V shed 6 bases and J shed 1 base, with 6 bases lying between them. CDR3 length: 11 amino acids. Germline V gene lookup returns CDR1 SQVTM and CDR2 ANQGSEA. CDR3 residues: CSVGKNTEAFF. CDR3 sequence (DNA): TGCAGCGTCGGGAAGAACACTGAAGCTTTCTTT.

The DNA for the CDR3 is TGTGCCAGCAGCCAAGATCTTGGCGGACAGCAAGAGACCCAGTACTTC. Its protein is CASSQDLGGQQETQYF. The rearrangement uses TRBV4-2 and TRBJ2-5; possible D gene TRBD1, 6 bases. The V end was cut by 0 bases, the J end by 2 bases, with 13 bases between. The CDR3 has 16 amino acids. Germline V CDR1 and CDR2: LGHNA, YNFKEQ.